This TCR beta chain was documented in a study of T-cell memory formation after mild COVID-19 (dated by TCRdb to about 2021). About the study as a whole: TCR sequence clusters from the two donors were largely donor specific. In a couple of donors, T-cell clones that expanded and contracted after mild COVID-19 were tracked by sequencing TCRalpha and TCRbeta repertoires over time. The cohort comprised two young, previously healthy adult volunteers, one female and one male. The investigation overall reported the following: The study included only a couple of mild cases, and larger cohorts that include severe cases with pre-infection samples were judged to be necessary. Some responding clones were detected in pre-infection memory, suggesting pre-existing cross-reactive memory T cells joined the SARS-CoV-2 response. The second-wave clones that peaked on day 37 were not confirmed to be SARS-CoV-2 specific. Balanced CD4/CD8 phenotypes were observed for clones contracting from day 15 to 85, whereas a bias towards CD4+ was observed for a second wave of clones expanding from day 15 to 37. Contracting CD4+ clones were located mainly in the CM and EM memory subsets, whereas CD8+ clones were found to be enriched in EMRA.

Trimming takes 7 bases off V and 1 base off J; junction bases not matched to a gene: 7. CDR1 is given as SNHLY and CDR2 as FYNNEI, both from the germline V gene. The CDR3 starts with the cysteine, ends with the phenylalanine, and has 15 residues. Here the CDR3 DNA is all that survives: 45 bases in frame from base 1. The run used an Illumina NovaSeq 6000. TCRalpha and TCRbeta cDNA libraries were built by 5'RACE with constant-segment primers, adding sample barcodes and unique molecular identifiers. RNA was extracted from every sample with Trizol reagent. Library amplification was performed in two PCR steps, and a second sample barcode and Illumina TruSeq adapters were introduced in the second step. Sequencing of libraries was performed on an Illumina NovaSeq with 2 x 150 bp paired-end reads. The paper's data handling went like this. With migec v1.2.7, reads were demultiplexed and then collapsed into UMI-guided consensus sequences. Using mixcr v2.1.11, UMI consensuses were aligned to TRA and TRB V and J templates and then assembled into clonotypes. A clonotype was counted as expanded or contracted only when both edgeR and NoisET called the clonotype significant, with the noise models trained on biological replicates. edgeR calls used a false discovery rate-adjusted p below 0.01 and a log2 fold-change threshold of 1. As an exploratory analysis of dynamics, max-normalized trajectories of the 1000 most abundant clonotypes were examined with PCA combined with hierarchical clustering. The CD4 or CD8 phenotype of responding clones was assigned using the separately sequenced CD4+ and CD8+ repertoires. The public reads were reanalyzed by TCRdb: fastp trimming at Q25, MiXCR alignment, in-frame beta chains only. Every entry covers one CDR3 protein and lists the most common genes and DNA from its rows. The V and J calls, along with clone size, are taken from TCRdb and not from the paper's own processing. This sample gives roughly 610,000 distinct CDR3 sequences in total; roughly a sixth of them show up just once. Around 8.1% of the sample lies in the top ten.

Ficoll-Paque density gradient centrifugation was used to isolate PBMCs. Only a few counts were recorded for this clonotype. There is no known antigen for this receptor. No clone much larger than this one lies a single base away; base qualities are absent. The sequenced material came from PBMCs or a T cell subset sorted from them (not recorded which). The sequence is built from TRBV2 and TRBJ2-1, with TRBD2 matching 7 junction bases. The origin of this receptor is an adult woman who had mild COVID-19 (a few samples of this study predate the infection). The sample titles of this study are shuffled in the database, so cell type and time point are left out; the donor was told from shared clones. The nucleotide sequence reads TGTGCCAGCATTAGAAGCGGGGCGTCCTACAATGAGCAGTTCTTC. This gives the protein CASIRSGASYNEQFF.